This is a list of T cell receptor beta chains from one sample in a study of neurological immune-mediated disorders. TCRdb redid the calling of the 5' RACE reads with MiXCR, one entry per CDR3 protein. The sample includes roughly 100,000 distinct CDR3 sequences, roughly 3.3% of them seen just once. Material for sequencing was PBMCs. Receptors were obtained from a woman in her forties or fifties with multiple sclerosis. Each CDR3 is given with its conserved first and last residue. The order of the fields is V gene, J gene, D gene, clone size, CDR3 DNA, CDR3 protein. D genes are given only for firm matches. Expanded clones get a size class; other rows say once, few or many, or leave the size out.

TRBV3-1	TRBJ1-2	TRBD1	many	TGTGCCAGCAGCCAGTCGGGACAGGGGAGCTACACCTTC	CASSQSGQGSYTF
TRBV7-2	TRBJ1-2	.	many	TGTGCCAGCAGCTTAAACTCAGAAAACTATGGCTACACCTTC	CASSLNSENYGYTF
TRBV5-1	TRBJ2-1	.	.	TGTGCCAGCAGCTTGGAACTGGGTCTTTACAATGAGCAGTTCTTC	CASSLELGLYNEQFF
TRBV5-5	TRBJ1-6	.	.	TGTGCCAGCTCGGACCGGTCCTATAATTCACCCCTCCACTTT	CASSDRSYNSPLHF
TRBV28	TRBJ2-7	TRBD1	many	TGTGCCAGCAGTTCGAGGGGGCGCCGCTCCTACGAGCAGTACTTC	CASSSRGRRSYEQYF
TRBV20-1	TRBJ2-3	TRBD2	many	TGCAGTGCTAGAGGACTCGCTAGCGGTCTCTGGGATACGCAGTATTTT	CSARGLASGLWDTQYF
TRBV4-2	TRBJ2-5	.	once	TGTGCCAGCAGCCAAGATACCAGGGTAGAGACCCAGTACTTC	CASSQDTRVETQYF
TRBV20-1	TRBJ2-5	.	many	TGCAGTGCTCTGACAGCGTCCCAAGAGACCCAGTACTTC	CSALTASQETQYF
TRBV9	TRBJ1-2	TRBD1	many	TGTGCCAGCAGCGCCTCCGGGACAGGGTCGGACTATGGCTACACCTTC	CASSASGTGSDYGYTF
TRBV7-2	TRBJ1-5	.	many	TGTGCCAGCAGCCAAATGCGCGGCAGAGGCAATCAGCCCCAGCATTTT	CASSQMRGRGNQPQHF
TRBV5-1	TRBJ1-1	TRBD1	many	TGCGCCAGCAGCAAACGGACAGGAGGGTACATGAACACTGAAGCTTTCTTT	CASSKRTGGYMNTEAFF
TRBV14	TRBJ2-7	.	many	TGTGCCAGCAGCCCCCGACAGGTTTTATACGAGCAGTACTTC	CASSPRQVLYEQYF
TRBV2	TRBJ2-7	TRBD1	many	TGTGCCCAGCGGCGGGACAGGGGGCAATACGAGCAGTACTTC	CAQRRDRGQYEQYF
TRBV20-1	TRBJ2-7	.	many	TGCAGTGCTAGAGATACCCGACGACTGCTGGCCTACGAGCAGTACTTC	CSARDTRRLLAYEQYF
TRBV10-1	TRBJ2-4	.	.	.	CASSECVGEGIGYF
TRBV5-1	TRBJ2-5	TRBD1	many	TGCGCCAGCAGCCGGGGGACAGGGATGGAGACCCAGTACTTC	CASSRGTGMETQYF
TRBV11-2	TRBJ2-1	TRBD1	many	TGTGCCAGCAGCTGGGACAGGGGGAATGAGCAGTTCTTC	CASSWDRGNEQFF